This T cell receptor beta chain was recorded in a study of T-cell reconstitution after alpha-beta-depleted transplantation in children. Molecular barcoding with unique molecular identifiers was used for the TCRbeta library. TCRdb reprocessed the PCR reads with MiXCR, giving one entry per CDR3 protein. The profile covers fewer than 200,000 distinct CDR3 sequences, with roughly 6.8% appearing a single time and around 2.7% taken by the ten largest. There are many counts of this clonotype. The CDR3 totals 15 residues. After removal of 6 bases from V and 3 bases from J, the junction contained 7 bases not matched to a gene.

The sample in question was PBMCs from the stem cell graft donor, obtained from the stem cell graft. The sequence was obtained from a human donor who donated a stem cell graft to a child with Wiskott-Aldrich syndrome. The V and J genes are TRBV12-3 or TRBV12-4 and TRBJ2-7; 11 bases agree with TRBD2. In DNA, the CDR3 is TGTGCCAGCAGCCCAACTAGCGGGGGAGTCTACGAGCAGTACTTC. Translating gives CASSPTSGGVYEQYF.